These 31 T cell receptor beta chains were sequenced from one sample in a study of T-cell memory formation after mild COVID-19. From the 5' RACE reads, TCRdb called clonotypes with MiXCR, one entry per CDR3 protein. The sample records about half a million distinct CDR3 sequences, 15% to 20% being singletons. What was sequenced was PBMCs or a T cell subset sorted from them (not recorded which). Source of these receptors: an adult woman who had mild COVID-19 (a few samples of this study predate the infection). Cell type and time point are not known.

This clonotype occurred a few times. V gene TRBV2 combines with J gene TRBJ2-3; D is undetermined. The CDR3 is 12 residues long. Germline assignment: CDR1 SNHLY and CDR2 FYNNEI. V lost 4 bases, J lost 4 bases, and 6 bases lay in between. CDR3 DNA: TGTGCCAGCAGTGGATTCGCAGATACGCAGTATTTT. This gives the protein CASSGFADTQYF.

This chain links TRBV13 with TRBJ2-5; D perhaps matches TRBD1 (6 bases). Germline V gene lookup returns CDR1 PRHDT and CDR2 FYEKMQ (reference sequence). The V end lost 5 bases, the J end lost 2 bases, and 12 bases lay between the germline ends. This CDR3 spans 14 amino acids. For the CDR3, the DNA is TGTGCCAGCAGCCGTAGGGGGTTTCAAGAGACCCAGTACTTC. This translates into CASSRRGFQETQYF.

The chain employs TRBV7-9 and TRBJ1-2, with TRBD1 matching 7 bases. The CDR3 is made up of 15 amino acids. The V gene's germline CDR1 is SEHNR and CDR2 FQNEAQ (reference sequence). V was clipped by 4 bases and J by 10 bases; unmatched bases: 15. The CDR3 DNA reads as TGTGCCAGCAGCTCCGCCCAGACAGGGCGGGTTTTCTACACCTTC. It yields the protein CASSSAQTGRVFYTF.

V gene TRBV27 combines with J gene TRBJ1-2; D is unresolved. The germline V gene has CDR1 MNHEY and CDR2 SMNVEV (reference sequence). The CDR3 spans 14 residues. Trimming pared 6 bases from V and 4 bases from J, leaving 15 bases between. As DNA, the CDR3 is TGTGCCAGCAGCCCGGGAGGGCTCGGCTATGGCTACACCTTC. Its translation is CASSPGGLGYGYTF.

This clonotype was observed a single time. The rearrangement links TRBV27 to TRBJ2-1; D unresolved. The ends were cut back, 6 bases at V and 5 bases at J, with 11 bases in the middle. Germline V CDR1 and CDR2: MNHEY, SMNVEV (reference sequence). This CDR3 region has 13 residues. The CDR3 here is CASSNRVHNEQFF. The CDR3 DNA reads TGTGCCAGCAGCAACCGGGTCCACAATGAGCAGTTCTTC.

The V gene is TRBV6-2 or TRBV6-3, the J gene TRBJ2-1; D tentatively reads TRBD1 or TRBD2 (5 bases each). The V end was cut by 7 bases, the J end by 6 bases, with 28 bases between. The length of the CDR3 is 18 residues. The germline V gene encodes CDR1 MNHEY and CDR2 SVGEGT. The CDR3 DNA reads as TGTGCCAGCATCTCCTACTTCCCCGGGACCCACCTTGGCAATGAGCAGTTCTTC. It specifies CASISYFPGTHLGNEQFF.

In this sample, this clonotype turned up a few times. V and J are TRBV5-1 and TRBJ2-7, with D possibly being TRBD1 (5 bases). Trimming left V 2 bases short and J 1 base short, with 19 bases between. Germline V gives CDR1 SGHRS, CDR2 YFSETQ. The CDR3 totals 17 residues. The CDR3 sequence: CASSFPPGKVGSYEQYF. CDR3 in DNA: TGCGCCAGCAGCTTTCCCCCAGGGAAGGTCGGGTCCTACGAGCAGTACTTC.

V and J are TRBV30 and TRBJ2-3; possibly TRBD1 for D (5 bases). The germline gives CDR1 GTSNPN, CDR2 SVGIG (reference sequence). Trimming pared 0 bases from V and 6 bases from J, leaving 13 bases between. The CDR3 is made up of 14 amino acids. The CDR3 spells CAWSVSGLVDTQYF. The CDR3 DNA follows: TGTGCCTGGAGTGTATCAGGGCTCGTTGATACGCAGTATTTT.

The sample holds a few counts of this clonotype. V is TRBV11-2 and J is TRBJ2-5; TRBD2 matches at 10 bases. This CDR3 is built from 17 residues. Looked up from germline, CDR1 is SGHAT and CDR2 is FQNNGV. The V and J ends lost 2 bases and 0 bases, in that order; junction bases with no gene match: 6. DNA for the CDR3: TGTGCCAGCAGCTTATCAGCGGGGGGGACGTACCAAGAGACCCAGTACTTC. This sequence encodes CASSLSAGGTYQETQYF.

CDR3 in DNA: TGTGCCAGCAGCTTAGCGGGACGGAAGTACTTC. Its protein is CASSLAGRKYF. This rearrangement joins TRBV7-8 to TRBJ2-7; D may be TRBD1 or TRBD2 (5 bases each). Germline-derived CDR1 and CDR2 are SGHVS and FQNEAQ. Trimming took 0 bases from V and 11 from J, leaving 8 bases between them. The CDR3 is 11 residues long. Full variable domain (remainder filled in from reference TRBV7-8 and TRBJ2-7): GAGVSQSPRYKVAKRGQDVALRCDPISGHVSLFWYQQALGQGPEFLTYFQNEAQLDKSGLPSDRFFAERPEGSVSTLKIQRTQQEDSAVYLCASSLAGRKYFGPGTRLTVT.

In this sample, this clonotype turned up a few times. This chain links TRBV7-3 with TRBJ1-2; D is perhaps TRBD1 (6 bases). Looked up from germline, CDR1 is SGHTA and CDR2 is FQGTGA. The CDR3 sequence is 16 residues long. The V end lost 7 bases, the J end lost 0 bases, and 18 bases lay between the germline ends. The CDR3 is CASIISGAPANYGYTF. The DNA of the CDR3 is TGTGCCAGCATCATATCAGGGGCCCCAGCTAACTATGGCTACACCTTC. Complete variable domain (other parts from reference TRBV7-3 and TRBJ1-2): GAGVSQTPSNKVTEKGKYVELRCDPISGHTALYWYRQSLGQGPEFLIYFQGTGAADDSGLPNDRFFAVRPEGSVSTLKIQRTERGDSAVYLCASIISGAPANYGYTFGSGTRLTVV.

This clonotype showed up just a few times. The chain employs TRBV5-1 and TRBJ2-1, with TRBD2 identical over 7 bases. CDR3 length: 15 residues. The junction had 3 bases not matched to a gene; V was cut back by 2 bases and J by 1 base. Germline CDR1 and CDR2: SGHRS and YFSETQ. The CDR3 region has the DNA TGCGCCAGCAGCTTTTCTAGCGGATCCTACAATGAGCAGTTCTTC. Amino acids: CASSFSSGSYNEQFF. The full variable domain, with the rest looked up from reference TRBV5-1 and TRBJ2-1, is KAGVTQTPRYLIKTRGQQVTLSCSPISGHRSVSWYQQTPGQGLQFLFEYFSETQRNKGNFPGRFSGRQFSNSRSEMNVSTLELGDSALYLCASSFSSGSYNEQFFGPGTRLTVL.

In its sample, this clonotype was seen a few times. The CDR3 here is CASSLAGSHEQYF. The CDR3 DNA sequence: TGTGCCAGCAGCTTAGCCGGATCCCACGAGCAGTACTTC. V is TRBV7-7 and J is TRBJ2-7; D not resolved. V lost 0 bases and J 5 bases, leaving 8 bases between the germline ends. The germline V gene has CDR1 SSHAT and CDR2 FNYEAQ (reference sequence). The CDR3 is 13 amino acids.

The V gene is TRBV9, the J gene TRBJ1-2; 10 nucleotides line up with TRBD1. Trimming took 4 bases from V and 4 from J; bases not matched to a gene: 7. This CDR3 is 15 amino acids long. Germline assignment: CDR1 SGDLS and CDR2 YYNGEE. The CDR3 DNA follows: TGTGCCAGCAGCCTAAGGGACAGGGGAATCTATGGCTACACCTTC. This gives the protein CASSLRDRGIYGYTF.

This clonotype has a count of ten or more. V and J are TRBV27 and TRBJ1-1; the D gene is possibly TRBD1 (6 bases). The CDR3 is 15 residues long. Trimming shortened V by 0 bases and J by 0 bases, and 8 bases separated the two germline ends. CDR1 is MNHEY, CDR2 SMNVEV, per germline (reference sequence). CDR3 DNA: TGTGCCAGCAGTTTATCAGGGGGGATGAACACTGAAGCTTTCTTT. Encoded protein: CASSLSGGMNTEAFF.

V and J are TRBV20-1 and TRBJ1-2; 7 bases agree with TRBD1. Per germline, CDR1 DFQATT and CDR2 SNEGSKA (reference sequence). The V and J ends lost 4 bases and 6 bases, in that order; junction bases with no gene match: 14. CDR3 length equals 15 residues. The CDR3 nucleotides read TGCAGTGCTAACCAACCATTACAGGGGCAACATGGCTACACCTTC. Residues: CSANQPLQGQHGYTF.

This clonotype was picked up a small number of times. This chain links TRBV7-8 with TRBJ1-2; D is undetermined. V gave up 5 bases and J gave up 7 bases, with 17 bases separating them. The germline gives CDR1 SGHVS, CDR2 FQNEAQ. This CDR3 is 14 amino acids long. In DNA, the CDR3 is TGTGCCAGCAGCCGTACCGGGCCTGCGGCTGGCTACACCTTC. This codes for CASSRTGPAAGYTF.

The chain uses TRBV6-6 and TRBJ2-2; TRBD1 matches 7 bases. CDR1 is MNHNY, CDR2 SVGAGI, per germline (reference sequence). The CDR3 totals 17 residues. V lost 2 bases and J lost 3; bases outside the gene matches: 9. Here the CDR3 reads CASSYRQQGFDTGELFF. DNA for the CDR3: TGTGCCAGCAGTTACCGCCAACAGGGGTTCGACACCGGGGAGCTGTTTTTT.

The rearrangement links TRBV19 to TRBJ1-3, with D unresolved. This CDR3 spans 14 amino acids. Trimming removed 8 bases at V and 0 bases at J, with 11 bases between. CDR1 is LNHDA, CDR2 SQIVND, per germline (reference sequence). The CDR3 loop is CASFSVGSGNTIYF. CDR3 bases: TGTGCCAGTTTTTCGGTGGGCTCTGGAAACACCATATATTTT.

This clonotype was picked up a small number of times. The V gene is TRBV5-1, the J gene TRBJ2-5; 9 bases map to TRBD1. Germline loops: CDR1 SGHRS, CDR2 YFSETQ. The J segment lost 1 base and the V segment lost 3 bases, leaving 4 bases of the junction unmatched. The length of the CDR3 is 15 residues. The CDR3 protein is CASSSDRGGQETQYF. CDR3 bases: TGCGCCAGCAGCTCGGACAGGGGTGGCCAAGAGACCCAGTACTTC.

This clonotype was detected only a few times. The V call is TRBV27, the J call TRBJ1-2, with D tentatively TRBD1 (6 bases). Trimming shortened V by 2 bases and J by 5 bases, and 18 bases separated the two germline ends. The CDR3 contains 16 residues. The V gene's germline CDR1 is MNHEY and CDR2 SMNVEV (reference sequence). CDR3 loop: CASSLTDRTKEYGYTF. In DNA, the CDR3 is TGTGCCAGCAGTTTAACCGACAGGACCAAAGAATATGGCTACACCTTC.

The rearrangement joins TRBV5-1 to TRBJ2-7, with 7 bases that match TRBD2. The germline gives CDR1 SGHRS, CDR2 YFSETQ. V gave up 4 bases and J gave up 5 bases; unmatched junction bases: 12. The CDR3 sequence is 15 residues long. DNA for the CDR3: TGCGCCAGCAGCCCTGGACTAGTGGGAGAGAACGAGCAGTACTTC. Translating it yields CASSPGLVGENEQYF.

The rearrangement links TRBV4-3 to TRBJ2-7; 8 bases are shared with TRBD1. Looked up from germline, CDR1 is LGHNA and CDR2 is YSLEER. J gave up 2 bases and V 2 bases, and 5 bases lay outside the gene matches. The CDR3 extends over 15 amino acids. The CDR3, as DNA: TGCGCCAGCAGCCAAAGACAGGGGATTACCTACGAGCAGTACTTC. Its translation is CASSQRQGITYEQYF.

This clonotype was recorded many times. The J gene is TRBJ2-3, the V gene TRBV18; 8 bases fit TRBD1. This CDR3 is built from 15 residues. Unmatched junction bases numbered 5, after V lost 3 bases and J lost 3 bases. From germline, CDR1 is KGHSH and CDR2 LQKENI. In nucleotides, the CDR3 is TGTGCCAGCTCACCGAGGACAGGGCGAACAGATACGCAGTATTTT. It is translated as CASSPRTGRTDTQYF.

This clonotype was detected ten times or more. One end of the junction varies from germline; a read error may be responsible. This chain links TRBV4-1 with TRBJ2-7; D possibly corresponds to TRBD1 (5 bases). Germline values: CDR1 MGHRA, CDR2 YSYEKL. The CDR3 length is 14 residues. Here the CDR3 reads CASSQGQGTYEQYF. In nucleotides, the CDR3 is TGTGCCAGCAGCCAAGGGCAGGGTACCTACGAGCAGTACTTC.

The table lists this clonotype with a few counts. This chain uses TRBV24-1 with TRBJ2-1; D remains ambiguous. Germline V gene lookup returns CDR1 KGHDR and CDR2 SFDVKD. Trimming shortened V by 2 bases and J by 3 bases, and 7 bases separated the two germline ends. This CDR3 has 14 residues. The CDR3 protein is CATSDYPNYNEQFF. The DNA of the CDR3 is TGTGCCACCAGTGATTATCCCAACTACAATGAGCAGTTCTTC.

The genes are TRBV4-2 and TRBJ2-1; the D is unclear. Trimming stripped 1 base from V and 3 bases from J, with 10 bases between. The germline CDR1 and CDR2 sequences are LGHNA and YNFKEQ. The CDR3 is 15 amino acids. The CDR3 bases are TGTGCCAGCAGCCAAGTTAGTGGCCTCTACAATGAGCAGTTCTTC. This encodes CASSQVSGLYNEQFF.

The chain is built from TRBV20-1 and TRBJ2-4, with D uncertain. From germline, CDR1 is DFQATT and CDR2 SNEGSKA (reference sequence). The CDR3 consists of 11 residues. V was cut by 6 bases and J by 6 bases, with 9 bases left in between. The CDR3, as DNA: TGCAGTGCCAGGTCCGGAAACATTCAGTACTTC. This translates into CSARSGNIQYF.

The chain links TRBV20-1 to TRBJ1-1; a possible D gene is TRBD1 (5 bases). V was pared by 3 bases and J by 4 bases, with 12 bases between. The CDR3 is 13 residues long. The germline CDR1 and CDR2 sequences are DFQATT and SNEGSKA (reference sequence). The DNA of the CDR3 is TGCAGTGCTAGTCTACAGGTGGGCACTGAAGCTTTCTTT. Its protein product is CSASLQVGTEAFF.

The rearrangement joins TRBV5-1 to TRBJ2-3; D is unresolved. This CDR3 has 13 amino acids. Trimming took 5 bases from V and 5 from J, leaving 12 bases between them. Looked up from germline, CDR1 is SGHRS and CDR2 is YFSETQ. The CDR3 DNA follows: TGCGCCAGCAGTCCAATTTCGGGAGATACGCAGTATTTT. It codes for CASSPISGDTQYF.

Only a few counts were recorded for this clonotype. In DNA, the CDR3 is TGTGCCAGCAGCTATAAAGAACCGCAGTTCTTC. Amino acid sequence: CASSYKEPQFF. The chain links TRBV7-9 to TRBJ2-1; D gene ambiguous. The germline V gene has CDR1 SEHNR and CDR2 FQNEAQ (reference sequence). V was clipped by 4 bases and J by 12 bases, with 10 bases between them. This CDR3 region has 11 residues.